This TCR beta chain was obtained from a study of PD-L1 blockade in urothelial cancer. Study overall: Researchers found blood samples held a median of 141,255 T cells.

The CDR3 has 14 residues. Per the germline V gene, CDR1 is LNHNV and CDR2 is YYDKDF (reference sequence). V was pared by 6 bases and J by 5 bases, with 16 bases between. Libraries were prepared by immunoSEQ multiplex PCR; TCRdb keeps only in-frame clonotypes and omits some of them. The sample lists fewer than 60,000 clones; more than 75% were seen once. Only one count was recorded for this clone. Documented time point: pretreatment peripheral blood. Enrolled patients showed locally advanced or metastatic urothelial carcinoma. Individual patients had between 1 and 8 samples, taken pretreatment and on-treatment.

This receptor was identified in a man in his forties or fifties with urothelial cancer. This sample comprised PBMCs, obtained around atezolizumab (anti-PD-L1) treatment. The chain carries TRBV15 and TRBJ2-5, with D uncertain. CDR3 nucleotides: TGTGCCACCAGTTCCGAGTCCTCGGGTGAGACCCAGTACTTC. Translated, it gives CATSSESSGETQYF.